The next 6 T cell receptor beta chains were all read from a single sample in a study of T cell responses to AZD1222 COVID-19 vaccine. Here immunoSEQ multiplex PCR was the method, and the copy in TCRdb shows in-frame clones only, minus some. This table has over 110,000 clones, about 90% appearing once. Sequencing was performed on peripheral blood, taken 28 days after the second AZD1222 dose. The source of these receptors is an adult who received the AZD1222 COVID-19 vaccine.

The chain joins TRBV6-2 or TRBV6-3 to TRBJ1-2; no firm D call. This CDR3 comprises 11 residues. Trimming took off 5 bases at V and 7 bases at J, with 8 bases between the two ends. CDR1 and CDR2 (germline): MNHEY, SVGEGT. The CDR3 region is CASSQGGGYTF. CDR3 DNA: TGTGCCAGCAGTCAAGGAGGTGGCTACACCTTC.

The gene calls are TRBV27 and TRBJ2-1; weak D call: TRBD2 (5 bases). CDR1 is MNHEY and CDR2 is SMNVEV in the germline V gene (reference sequence). V lost 4 bases and J lost 5, with 6 bases in between. This CDR3 region has 12 residues. The CDR3 region has the DNA TGTGCCAGCAGTTCGAGGGACAATGAGCAGTTCTTC. It specifies CASSSRDNEQFF.

This rearrangement joins TRBV5-1 to TRBJ1-4; D is unresolved. CDR1 and CDR2 (germline): SGHRS, YFSETQ. V lost 2 bases and J 2 bases, leaving 7 bases between the germline ends. CDR3 length: 14 amino acids. The chain's CDR3 is CASSFSGTNEKLFF. CDR3 coding DNA: TGCGCCAGCAGCTTTAGTGGGACTAATGAAAAACTGTTTTTT.

This clone came up once. The chain's CDR3 is CASSVRDYWNEQFF. The CDR3 nucleotides are TGCGCCAGCAGCGTTCGGGATTATTGGAATGAGCAGTTCTTC. The chain carries TRBV5-1 and TRBJ2-1; D is possibly TRBD2 (5 bases). CDR1 and CDR2 (germline): SGHRS, YFSETQ. The CDR3 sequence is 14 residues long. The germline V and J ends were trimmed by 4 bases and 7 bases, with 15 bases remaining between them.

This chain links TRBV19 with TRBJ2-7; 7 bases line up with TRBD1. Germline CDR1 reads LNHDA; CDR2 reads SQIVND (reference sequence). J was trimmed by 5 bases and V by 5 bases; bases with no gene match: 12. The CDR3 covers 15 residues. For the CDR3, the DNA is TGTGCCAGTAGTCCCCGACAGGGACCCCTGGACGAGCAGTACTTC. Amino acid sequence: CASSPRQGPLDEQYF. Using reference TRBV19 and TRBJ2-7 for the parts outside the CDR3, the full variable domain is DGGITQSPKYLFRKEGQNVTLSCEQNLNHDAMYWYRQDPGQGLRLIYYSQIVNDFQKGDIAEGYSVSREKKESFPLTVTSAQKNPTAFYLCASSPRQGPLDEQYFGPGTRLTVT.

V gene TRBV3-1 (or the pseudogene TRBV3-2) combines with J gene TRBJ1-2; 7 bases are a match to TRBD1. Per the germline V gene, CDR1 is LGHDT and CDR2 is YNNKEL (reference sequence). V shed 1 base and J 8 bases; nucleotides not matched to a gene: 4. The CDR3 is made up of 13 amino acids. This CDR3 is CASSQAGTAGYTF. The CDR3 region has the DNA TGTGCCAGCAGCCAAGCAGGGACAGCCGGCTACACCTTC.